This T cell receptor (beta chain) comes out of a study of T cell responses to AZD1222 COVID-19 vaccine. This clone turned up a few times. Its antigen is undetermined. The sample carries other DNA sequences with the same CDR3. General observations from the study: Just a handful of people given AZD1222 tested seropositive at baseline. Donors were chiefly white British, with a greater number of females, and clonal diversity was perhaps underestimated. Targets within unmutated variant regions were reportedly found for nearly half of spike-specific TCRs. Repertoire samples came only from after the peak T cell response.

Sequenced by immunoSEQ multiplex PCR; TCRdb stores in-frame clones only, minus some. Of some 140,000 clones in the sample, around 90% were seen once. This sample comprised peripheral blood, obtained on day 0 of AZD1222 vaccination. This receptor was obtained from an adult in good health.

CDR3 nucleotides: TGTGCCAGCAGCTTGGCGGGGGGCTCTGGAAACACCATATATTTT. It codes for CASSLAGGSGNTIYF. J is TRBJ1-3 and V is TRBV5-4, with a possible D match to TRBD1 (5 bases). Germline CDR1 SGHNT, CDR2 YYREEE (reference sequence). The CDR3 runs to 15 residues. V was pared by 0 bases and J by 0 bases, with 7 bases between.